The sequence of this TCR beta chain was determined in a study of identifying expanded T cells in peripheral blood. General study points: Across healthy donors, higher total template counts meant significantly greater approximately 2-week count variance. Technical replicates showed roughly 1.2 changed clones; two weeks around 15; four weeks 19.

Germline CDR1 and CDR2: MNHEY and SMNVEV (reference sequence). CDR3 length: 14 amino acids. V was clipped by 2 bases and J by 10 bases, with 15 bases between them. TCRdb's copy holds only in-frame clones and misses some; the assay was immunoSEQ multiplex PCR. Here the sample spans around 63,000 clones, about 87% being singletons. Comments on this clone: Its antigen is undetermined.

Healthy donors had no documented immune events, such as infections, while sampled. J is TRBJ2-1 and V is TRBV27; tentatively, D is TRBD2 (5 bases). Sequencing input: blood. The source of this sequence is a person aged 18 to 70 in good health. The CDR3 DNA sequence: TGTGCCAGCAGTTTAACGCGGGTGATGGGGGAGCAGTTCTTC. Its protein is CASSLTRVMGEQFF.